Each of the 32 T cell receptor beta chains below was sequenced from the same sample in a study of regulatory T cells in long-lasting Graves disease. The time point was: newly diagnosed GD, antithyroid drugs for less than 3 months. Scientists built the TCR library using RNA that was extracted from PBMCs. iRepertoire HTBI primers and Arm-PCR of CDR3 regions built TCR beta libraries. TCRdb redid the calling of the multiplex PCR reads with MiXCR, one entry per CDR3 protein. The sample records 600,000 to 650,000 distinct CDR3 sequences, approximately 15% being singletons. These same records also appear under a second study, on T cells in Graves' hyperthyroidism and ophthalmopathy.

The material was peripheral blood mononuclear cells (PBMCs), obtained at new diagnosis, from a patient treated with antithyroid drugs. The receptors derive from a woman in her twenties or thirties with Graves disease.

This clonotype came up once. V and J are TRBV6-2 or TRBV6-3 and TRBJ2-3; no reliable D call. Germline CDR1 is MNHEY and CDR2 is SVGEGT. This CDR3 comprises 16 residues. Trimming took 2 bases from V and 1 from J, leaving 13 bases between them. Here the CDR3 DNA reads TGTGCCAGCAGTTACGCTAACTTAAGGGGCACAGATACGCAGTATTTT. Its translation: CASSYANLRGTDTQYF.

The V gene is TRBV7-3, the J gene TRBJ2-1; the D gene is possibly TRBD1 (7 bases). The CDR3 covers 18 residues. Germline V gene sequence: CDR1 SGHTA, CDR2 FQGTGA. V was pared by 3 bases and J by 0 bases, with 18 bases between. CDR3 region: CASSLSVGGTVSYNEQFF. CDR3 sequence (DNA): TGTGCCAGCAGCTTGTCCGTAGGGGGGACAGTCTCCTACAATGAGCAGTTCTTC.

J is TRBJ2-3 and V is TRBV19, with unresolved D. Trimming removed 5 bases at V and 4 bases at J, with 16 bases between. Germline V gene data show CDR1 as LNHDA and CDR2 as SQIVND (reference sequence). This CDR3 is 15 amino acids long. The CDR3 DNA reads TGTGCCAGTAGTCCGAGGAGAGAACGGTCAGATACGCAGTATTTT. This sequence encodes CASSPRRERSDTQYF.

The chain has TRBV5-1 and TRBJ2-7; tentatively, D is TRBD2 (5 bases). V was clipped by 0 bases and J by 1 base, with 11 bases between them. In germline, CDR1 is SGHRS, CDR2 YFSETQ. This CDR3 comprises 15 residues. The CDR3 reads CASSLGGWGSYEQYF. In DNA, the CDR3 is TGCGCCAGCAGCTTGGGAGGGTGGGGTTCCTACGAGCAGTACTTC.

Only a few counts were recorded for this clonotype. The chain has TRBV19 and TRBJ2-4; 10 nucleotides align to TRBD2. With 7 bases clipped from V and 2 bases from J, the junction kept 11 bases outside the gene matches. The CDR3 extends over 17 amino acids. In germline, CDR1 is LNHDA, CDR2 SQIVND (reference sequence). In nucleotides, the CDR3 is TGTGCCAGTAAACCCAGCGGGAGGGCCGAGTCCAAAAACATTCAGTACTTC. It yields the protein CASKPSGRAESKNIQYF.

This clonotype has only one observation. The rearrangement links TRBV12-3 or TRBV12-4 to TRBJ2-7; 7 bases align to TRBD2. The ends lost 5 bases at V and 0 bases at J; junction bases unmatched: 10. The CDR3 is 16 residues long. CDR3 sequence reads: CASSPGGRVSSYEQYF. The CDR3 bases are TGTGCCAGCAGTCCCGGTGGGAGGGTCAGCTCCTACGAGCAGTACTTC.

The V gene is TRBV12-3 or TRBV12-4, the J gene TRBJ2-2; 8 nucleotides agree with TRBD1. This CDR3 is 15 amino acids long. V lost 5 bases, J lost 6 bases, and 8 bases stayed unmatched. The CDR3 DNA reads as TGTGCCAGCAGTATCGGGACAGGCCAATCCGGGGAGCTGTTTTTT. It specifies CASSIGTGQSGELFF.

This clonotype was found once. A read error may produce the germline difference seen at one junction end. The chain joins TRBV28 to TRBJ2-7; TRBD1 or TRBD2 may be the D gene (7 bases each). In germline, CDR1 is MDHEN, CDR2 SYDVKM. This CDR3 region has 15 residues. CDR3 nucleotides: TGTGCCGGCAGGCCAGCGGGACAGAGCTCCTACGAGCAGTACTTC. Protein: CAGRPAGQSSYEQYF. Variable domain in full (rest from reference TRBV28 and TRBJ2-7): DVKVTQSSRYLVKRTGEKVFLECVQDMDHENMFWYRQDPGLGLRLIYFSYDVKMKEKGDIPEGYSVSREKKERFSLILESASTNQTSMYLCAGRPAGQSSYEQYFGPGTRLTVT.

This chain uses TRBV27 with TRBJ1-5, with 7 bases fitting TRBD1. Germline loops: CDR1 MNHEY, CDR2 SMNVEV (reference sequence). Trimming at V came to 5 bases and at J to 0 bases, leaving 7 bases not matched to a gene. The CDR3 loop spans 16 amino acids. CDR3 region: CASSPSDRYSNQPQHF. CDR3 nucleotides: TGTGCCAGCAGTCCCTCGGACAGGTATAGCAATCAGCCCCAGCATTTT.

This clonotype was recorded at least ten times. The genes are TRBV10-3 and TRBJ2-5, with 9 positions matching TRBD2. There are 20 residues in the CDR3. The V gene's germline CDR1 is ENHRY and CDR2 SYGVKD. Unmatched junction bases numbered 19, after V lost 0 bases and J lost 5 bases. CDR3 sequence reads: CAISESLGIAGALGEETQYF. CDR3 DNA: TGTGCCATCAGTGAGTCCCTTGGGATAGCGGGAGCCCTGGGAGAGGAGACCCAGTACTTC.

The genes are TRBV30 and TRBJ1-1, with D uncertain. The CDR3 consists of 13 residues. V was cut by 3 bases and J by 0 bases, with 8 bases left in between. Germline CDR1 reads GTSNPN; CDR2 reads SVGIG (reference sequence). Written as DNA, the CDR3 is TGTGCCTGGAGATTTCAGTTGAACACTGAAGCTTTCTTT. It translates to CAWRFQLNTEAFF.

This clonotype showed up just a few times. The chain joins TRBV19 to TRBJ1-6; the D is unclear. This CDR3 is 15 amino acids long. Trimming took off 5 bases at V and 9 bases at J, with 17 bases between the two ends. The germline V gene encodes CDR1 LNHDA and CDR2 SQIVND (reference sequence). The CDR3 here is CASSPREGVGSPLHF. The CDR3 DNA reads as TGTGCCAGTAGTCCCCGGGAGGGTGTAGGTTCACCCCTCCACTTT.

At least ten counts were recorded for this clonotype. The chain couples TRBV2 to TRBJ2-1; no reliable D call. The CDR3 loop spans 15 amino acids. Trimming took off 7 bases at V and 0 bases at J, with 13 bases between the two ends. The germline gives CDR1 SNHLY, CDR2 FYNNEI. The CDR3 coding sequence is TGTGCCAGCAAAAAGGGCCAAAGCTCCTACAATGAGCAGTTCTTC. This sequence encodes CASKKGQSSYNEQFF.

This clonotype was seen ten or more times. This chain uses TRBV19 with TRBJ2-1; D gene unclear. The CDR3 is 15 residues long. Germline CDR1 reads LNHDA; CDR2 reads SQIVND (reference sequence). Between the trimmed V and J ends, which lost 4 bases and 0 bases, there was a span of 10 bases. CDR3 in DNA: TGTGCCAGTAGTACCGTGGCGGTCTCCTACAATGAGCAGTTCTTC. This codes for CASSTVAVSYNEQFF.

This clonotype has at least ten counts. The chain is built from TRBV2 and TRBJ2-2; no firm D call. The CDR3 has 12 residues. V gave up 6 bases and J gave up 6 bases, with 8 bases separating them. Germline CDR1 and CDR2: SNHLY and FYNNEI. DNA for the CDR3: TGTGCCAGCAGCGGAAAGGCCGGGGAGCTGTTTTTT. This codes for CASSGKAGELFF.

J is TRBJ1-5 and V is TRBV19; no clear D. V was shortened by 11 bases and J by 5 bases, with 13 bases between the two germline ends. The CDR3 consists of 12 residues. Germline assignment: CDR1 LNHDA and CDR2 SQIVND (reference sequence). The CDR3 reads CAAKREDQPQHF. The CDR3 nucleotides read TGTGCCGCGAAAAGGGAGGATCAGCCCCAGCATTTT.

The table lists this clonotype with many counts. The chain links TRBV27 to TRBJ1-2; perhaps TRBD1 as D (6 bases). Trimming pared 4 bases from V and 2 bases from J, leaving 8 bases between. Per the germline V gene, CDR1 is MNHEY and CDR2 is SMNVEV (reference sequence). CDR3 length: 13 residues. The CDR3 DNA sequence: TGTGCCAGCAGTTGGACAGCCAACTATGGCTACACCTTC. As protein: CASSWTANYGYTF.

Remarks on this clonotype: A far larger clone is just one base off, so this is likely a read error. This chain uses TRBV28 with TRBJ1-1, with a tentative D call TRBD1 (5 bases). Germline V lookup: CDR1 MDHEN, CDR2 SYDVKM. The CDR3 is 16 residues long. CDR3 sequence: CASSLPGRGEHTAAFF. CDR3 sequence (DNA): TGTGCCAGCAGCTTACCGGGACGGGGGGAACACACTGCAGCTTTCTTT.

This clonotype was seen repeatedly, ten times or more. The chain is built from TRBV7-9 and TRBJ2-3, with 9 positions matching TRBD2. The germline V gene encodes CDR1 SEHNR and CDR2 FQNEAQ (reference sequence). The CDR3 loop spans 15 amino acids. V trimming: 6 bases; J trimming: 6 bases; junction bases outside the gene matches: 10. Here the CDR3 reads CASRRTSGLGDTQYF. CDR3 coding DNA: TGTGCCAGCAGACGTACTAGCGGGCTAGGTGATACGCAGTATTTT.

The rearrangement uses TRBV30 and TRBJ2-2; tentative D call: TRBD2 (5 bases). CDR1 GTSNPN and CDR2 SVGIG come from the germline V gene (reference sequence). The CDR3 runs to 16 residues. Trimming cost V 0 bases and J 5 bases, with 16 bases left between them. In DNA, the CDR3 is TGTGCCTGGAGTGTACAGAGAACTAGTCGTACCGGGGAGCTGTTTTTT. Amino acids: CAWSVQRTSRTGELFF.

This clonotype was observed a few times. The chain combines TRBV6-1 with TRBJ2-2, with D maybe TRBD1 (6 bases). Germline CDR1 and CDR2: MNHNS and SASEGT. CDR3 size: 16 residues. Trimming cost V 2 bases and J 0 bases, with 10 bases left between them. As DNA, the CDR3 is TGTGCCAGCAGTGAACGGACAGCACCGAACACCGGGGAGCTGTTTTTT. Encoded protein: CASSERTAPNTGELFF.

Many counts were recorded for this clonotype. The V gene is TRBV20-1, the J gene TRBJ2-3; 9 bases align to TRBD2. V was clipped by 6 bases and J by 3 bases; unmatched bases: 10. Germline V gene lookup returns CDR1 DFQATT and CDR2 SNEGSKA (reference sequence). The CDR3 sequence is 15 residues long. CDR3 DNA sequence: TGCAGTGCGGCCCCCGGGCTAGCGGGGACAGATACGCAGTATTTT. This translates into CSAAPGLAGTDTQYF.

This chain joins TRBV27 and TRBJ2-1; 9 positions agree with TRBD1. CDR3 length: 17 amino acids. The germline CDR1 and CDR2 sequences are MNHEY and SMNVEV (reference sequence). J lost 6 bases, V lost 5 bases, and 14 bases had no gene match. The CDR3 here is CASSPYRRTGAPNEQFF. CDR3 nucleotides: TGTGCCAGCAGTCCATACCGGAGGACAGGGGCCCCCAATGAGCAGTTCTTC.

The V and J genes are TRBV24-1 and TRBJ1-5; a weak D match, TRBD1 (5 bases). This CDR3 region has 13 residues. Trimming stripped 12 bases from V and 0 bases from J, with 11 bases between. CDR1 is KGHDR and CDR2 is SFDVKD in the germline V gene. The CDR3 reads CAAGGNSNQPQHF. The DNA of the CDR3 is TGTGCCGCCGGGGGTAATAGCAATCAGCCCCAGCATTTT.

As concerns this clonotype: This sequence may be a read error, since a much larger clone differs from it by one base. The chain joins TRBV11-2 to TRBJ2-5; TRBD2 aligns across 8 bases. The CDR3 has 14 amino acids. Germline CDR1 reads SGHAT; CDR2 reads FQNNGV. V was pared by 3 bases and J by 9 bases, with 9 bases of the junction left unmatched. CDR3 DNA: TGTGCCAGCAGCTTGAGAATCGGGAGGGAGCCCCAGTACTTC. Amino acids: CASSLRIGREPQYF.

This clonotype was seen repeatedly, ten times or more. The chain couples TRBV6-5 to TRBJ2-1; 13 bases are a match to TRBD2. CDR1 is MNHEY, CDR2 SVGAGI, per germline. The CDR3 is 18 amino acids. Trimming took 2 bases from V and 4 from J; bases not matched to a gene: 8. The DNA for the CDR3 is TGTGCCAGCAGTTACCGGACTAGCGGGAGTCGGGGTTACAATGAGCAGTTCTTC. Translation gives CASSYRTSGSRGYNEQFF.

Ten or more counts support this clonotype. The J gene is TRBJ1-1, the V gene TRBV11-2, with no clear D. The germline V and J ends were trimmed by 2 bases and 7 bases, with 11 bases remaining between them. This CDR3 has 13 amino acids. CDR1 and CDR2 (germline): SGHAT, FQNNGV. The CDR3 region is CASSLRPGSEAFF. Here the CDR3 DNA reads TGTGCCAGCAGCTTACGCCCAGGCAGTGAAGCTTTCTTT.

This clonotype was detected ten times or more. V and J are TRBV2 and TRBJ2-2; possibly TRBD1 for D (6 bases). The CDR3 is 12 residues long. Germline CDR1 SNHLY, CDR2 FYNNEI. Deletions cut 9 bases from V and 4 bases from J, with 9 bases between. The CDR3 nucleotides read TGTGCCAGTGTACAGGGCACCGGGGAGCTGTTTTTT. Translated: CASVQGTGELFF.

This clonotype was seen more than once but under ten times. This rearrangement joins TRBV27 to TRBJ1-1, with no clear D. With 3 bases removed from V and 4 bases from J, the gap between germline ends came to 15 bases. The CDR3 consists of 15 residues. The germline V gene encodes CDR1 MNHEY and CDR2 SMNVEV (reference sequence). The CDR3 reads CASSFSGSASTEAFF. DNA for the CDR3: TGTGCCAGCAGTTTCTCAGGTTCCGCGAGCACTGAAGCTTTCTTT.

This clonotype was detected many times. The chain employs TRBV24-1 and TRBJ1-5, with TRBD1 matching 8 bases. Germline V lookup: CDR1 KGHDR, CDR2 SFDVKD. V lost 5 bases, J lost 4 bases, and 0 bases stayed unmatched. The CDR3 is 13 amino acids. In DNA form, the CDR3 reads TGTGCCACCAGTGGGACAGGGAATCAGCCCCAGCATTTT. Protein product: CATSGTGNQPQHF.

The chain recombines TRBV3-1 with TRBJ2-5; the D is unclear. Trimming pared 0 bases from V and 6 bases from J, leaving 5 bases between. This CDR3 region has 12 residues. Germline CDR1 reads LGHDT; CDR2 reads YNNKEL (reference sequence). The CDR3 nucleotides are TGTGCCAGCAGCCAAGATTGGAAGACCCAGTACTTC. Protein: CASSQDWKTQYF.

This clonotype was found many times. The chain has TRBV28 and TRBJ1-5; D is unresolved. The CDR3 has 15 amino acids. Trimming removed 3 bases at V and 1 base at J, with 10 bases between. The germline CDR1 and CDR2 sequences are MDHEN and SYDVKM. CDR3 residues: CASSLWQNSNQPQHF. The CDR3 coding sequence is TGTGCCAGCAGTTTGTGGCAGAACAGCAATCAGCCCCAGCATTTT.